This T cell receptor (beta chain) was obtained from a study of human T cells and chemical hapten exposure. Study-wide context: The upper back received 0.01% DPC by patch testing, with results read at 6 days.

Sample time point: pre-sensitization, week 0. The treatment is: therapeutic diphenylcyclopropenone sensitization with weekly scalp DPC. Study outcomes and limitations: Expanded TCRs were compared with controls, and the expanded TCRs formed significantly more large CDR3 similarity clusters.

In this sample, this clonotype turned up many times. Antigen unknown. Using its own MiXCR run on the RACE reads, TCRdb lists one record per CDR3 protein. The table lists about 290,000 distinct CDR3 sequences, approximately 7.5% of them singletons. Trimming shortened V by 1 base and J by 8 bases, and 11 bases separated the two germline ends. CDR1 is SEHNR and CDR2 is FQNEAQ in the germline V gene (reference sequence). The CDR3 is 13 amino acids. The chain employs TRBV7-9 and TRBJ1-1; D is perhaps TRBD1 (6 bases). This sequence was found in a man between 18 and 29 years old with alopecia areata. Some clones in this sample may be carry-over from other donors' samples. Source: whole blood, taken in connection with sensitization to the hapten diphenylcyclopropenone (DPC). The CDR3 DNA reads TGTGCCAGCAGCTTAGGAGGGGGAGGGGAAGCTTTCTTT. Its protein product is CASSLGGGGEAFF.